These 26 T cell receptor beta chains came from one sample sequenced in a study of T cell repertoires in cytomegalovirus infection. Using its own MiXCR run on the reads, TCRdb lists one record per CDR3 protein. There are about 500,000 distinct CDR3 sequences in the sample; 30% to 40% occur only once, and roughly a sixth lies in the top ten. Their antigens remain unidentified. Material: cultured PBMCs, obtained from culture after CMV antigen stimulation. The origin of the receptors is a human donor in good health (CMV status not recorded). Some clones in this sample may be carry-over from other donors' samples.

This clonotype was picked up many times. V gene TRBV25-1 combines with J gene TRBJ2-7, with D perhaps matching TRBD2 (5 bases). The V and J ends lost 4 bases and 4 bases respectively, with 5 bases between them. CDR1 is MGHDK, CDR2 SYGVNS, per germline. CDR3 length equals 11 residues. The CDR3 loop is CASSGGYEQYF. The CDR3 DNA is TGTGCCAGCAGTGGCGGGTACGAGCAGTACTTC.

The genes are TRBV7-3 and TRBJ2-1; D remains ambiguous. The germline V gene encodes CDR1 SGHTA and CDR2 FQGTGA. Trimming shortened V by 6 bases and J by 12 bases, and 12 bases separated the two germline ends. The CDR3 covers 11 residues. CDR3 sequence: CASSSSSVQFF. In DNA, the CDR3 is TGTGCCAGCAGTTCAAGTTCAGTGCAGTTCTTC.

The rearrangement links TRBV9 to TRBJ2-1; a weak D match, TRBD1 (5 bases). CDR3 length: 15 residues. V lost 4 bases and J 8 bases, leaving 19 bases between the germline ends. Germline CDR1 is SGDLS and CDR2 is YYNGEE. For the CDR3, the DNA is TGTGCCAGCAGCAGGGGTGCCACCCGACTTGATGAGCAGTTCTTC. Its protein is CASSRGATRLDEQFF.

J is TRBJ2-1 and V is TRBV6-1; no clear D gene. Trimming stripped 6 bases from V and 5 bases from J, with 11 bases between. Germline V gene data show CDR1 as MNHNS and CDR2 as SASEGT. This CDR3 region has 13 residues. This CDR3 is CASSHTLNNEQFF. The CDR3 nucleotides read TGTGCCAGCAGCCACACCCTCAACAATGAGCAGTTCTTC.

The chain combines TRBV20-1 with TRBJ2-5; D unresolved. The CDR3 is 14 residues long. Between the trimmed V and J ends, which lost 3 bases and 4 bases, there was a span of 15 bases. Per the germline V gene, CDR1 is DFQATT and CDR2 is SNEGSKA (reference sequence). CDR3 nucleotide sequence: TGCAGTGCTAGTGAAGTAGTCAGGTCAGAGACCCAGTACTTC. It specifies CSASEVVRSETQYF.

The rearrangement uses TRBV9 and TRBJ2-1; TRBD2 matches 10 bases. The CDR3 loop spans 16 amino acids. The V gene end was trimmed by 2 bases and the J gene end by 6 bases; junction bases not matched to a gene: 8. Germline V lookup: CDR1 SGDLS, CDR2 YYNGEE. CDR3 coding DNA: TGTGCCAGCAGCGTCGGTCTAGCGGGAGCTTCCAATGAGCAGTTCTTC. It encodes CASSVGLAGASNEQFF.

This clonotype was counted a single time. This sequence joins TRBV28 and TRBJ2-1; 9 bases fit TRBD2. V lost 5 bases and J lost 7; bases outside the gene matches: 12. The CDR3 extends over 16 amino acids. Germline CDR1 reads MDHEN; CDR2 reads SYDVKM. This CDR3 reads CASSPSGNFNRNEQFF. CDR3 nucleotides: TGTGCCAGCAGTCCTAGCGGGAACTTTAACCGTAATGAGCAGTTCTTC.

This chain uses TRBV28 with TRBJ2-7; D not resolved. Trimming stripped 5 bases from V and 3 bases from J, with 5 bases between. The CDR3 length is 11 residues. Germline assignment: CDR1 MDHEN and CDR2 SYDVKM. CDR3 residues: CASSPYYEQYF. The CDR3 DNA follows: TGTGCCAGCAGTCCCTACTACGAGCAGTACTTC.

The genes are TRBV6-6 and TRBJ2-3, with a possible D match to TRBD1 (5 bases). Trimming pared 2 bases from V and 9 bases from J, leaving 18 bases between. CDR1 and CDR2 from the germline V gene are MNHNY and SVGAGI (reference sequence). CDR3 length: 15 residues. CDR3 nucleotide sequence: TGTGCCAGCAGTTACACCCCGGTCACAGGTGGCACGCAGTATTTT. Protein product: CASSYTPVTGGTQYF.

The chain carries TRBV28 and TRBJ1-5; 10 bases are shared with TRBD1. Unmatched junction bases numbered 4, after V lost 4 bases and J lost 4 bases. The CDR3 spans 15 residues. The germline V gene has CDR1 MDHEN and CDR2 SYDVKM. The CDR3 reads CASSSRTGGNQPQHF. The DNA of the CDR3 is TGTGCCAGCAGTTCCCGGACAGGGGGGAATCAGCCCCAGCATTTT.

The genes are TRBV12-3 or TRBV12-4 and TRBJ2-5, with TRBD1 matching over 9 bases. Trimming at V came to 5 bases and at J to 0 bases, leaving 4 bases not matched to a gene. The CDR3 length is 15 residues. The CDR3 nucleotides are TGTGCCAGCAGTGGGGACAGGGCTCACCAAGAGACCCAGTACTTC. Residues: CASSGDRAHQETQYF.

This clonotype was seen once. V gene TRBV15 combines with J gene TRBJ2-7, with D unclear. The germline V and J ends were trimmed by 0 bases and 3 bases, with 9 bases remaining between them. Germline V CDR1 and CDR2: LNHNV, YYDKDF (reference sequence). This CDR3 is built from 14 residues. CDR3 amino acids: CATSRDRQVYEQYF. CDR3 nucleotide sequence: TGTGCCACCAGCAGAGATCGGCAGGTCTACGAGCAGTACTTC.

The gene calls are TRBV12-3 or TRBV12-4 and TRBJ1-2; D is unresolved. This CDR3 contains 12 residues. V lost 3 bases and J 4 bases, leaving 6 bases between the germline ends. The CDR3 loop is CASSFVGYGYTF. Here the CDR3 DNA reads TGTGCCAGCAGTTTTGTTGGCTATGGCTACACCTTC.

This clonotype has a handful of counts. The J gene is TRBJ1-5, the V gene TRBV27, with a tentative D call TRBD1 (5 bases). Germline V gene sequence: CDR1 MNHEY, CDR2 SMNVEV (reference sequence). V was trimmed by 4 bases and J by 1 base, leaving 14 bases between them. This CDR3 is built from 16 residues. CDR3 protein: CASSSRPRGSNQPQHF. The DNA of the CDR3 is TGTGCCAGCAGTTCCAGGCCTCGGGGCAGCAATCAGCCCCAGCATTTT.

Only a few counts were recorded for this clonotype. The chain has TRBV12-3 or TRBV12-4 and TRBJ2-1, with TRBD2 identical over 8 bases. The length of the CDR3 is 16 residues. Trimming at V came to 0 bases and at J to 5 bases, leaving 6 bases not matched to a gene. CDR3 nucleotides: TGTGCCAGCAGTTTAGCGAACGGGAGGGTTCACAATGAGCAGTTCTTC. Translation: CASSLANGRVHNEQFF.

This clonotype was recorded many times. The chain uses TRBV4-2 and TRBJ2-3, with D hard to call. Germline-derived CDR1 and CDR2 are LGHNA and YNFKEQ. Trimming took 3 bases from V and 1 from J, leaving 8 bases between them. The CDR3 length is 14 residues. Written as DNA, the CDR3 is TGTGCCAGCAGCCAGTCCCAGGGCACAGATACGCAGTATTTT. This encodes CASSQSQGTDTQYF.

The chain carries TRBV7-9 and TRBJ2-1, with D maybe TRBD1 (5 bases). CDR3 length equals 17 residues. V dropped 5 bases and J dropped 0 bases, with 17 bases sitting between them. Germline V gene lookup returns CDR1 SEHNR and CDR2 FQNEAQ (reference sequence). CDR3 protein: CASSPPTVRSSYNEQFF. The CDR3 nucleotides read TGTGCCAGCAGCCCACCGACAGTCAGAAGCTCCTACAATGAGCAGTTCTTC.

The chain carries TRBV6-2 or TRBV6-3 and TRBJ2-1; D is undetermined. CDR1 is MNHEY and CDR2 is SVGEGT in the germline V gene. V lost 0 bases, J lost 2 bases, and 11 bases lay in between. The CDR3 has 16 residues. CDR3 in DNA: TGTGCCAGCAGTTACTCCCAGCAGCCAACCTACAATGAGCAGTTCTTC. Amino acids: CASSYSQQPTYNEQFF.

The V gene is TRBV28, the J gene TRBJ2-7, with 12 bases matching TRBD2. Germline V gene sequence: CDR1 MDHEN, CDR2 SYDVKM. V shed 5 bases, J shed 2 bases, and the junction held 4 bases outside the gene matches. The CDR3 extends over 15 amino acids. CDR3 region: CASSTSGRFPYEQYV. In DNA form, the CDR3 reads TGTGCCAGCAGTACTAGCGGGAGGTTCCCCTACGAGCAGTACGTC.

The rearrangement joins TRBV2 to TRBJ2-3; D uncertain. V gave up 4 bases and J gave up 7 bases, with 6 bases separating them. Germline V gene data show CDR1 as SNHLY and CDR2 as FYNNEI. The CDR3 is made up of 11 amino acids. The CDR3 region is CASSATYTQYF. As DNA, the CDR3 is TGTGCCAGCAGTGCGACATATACGCAGTATTTT.

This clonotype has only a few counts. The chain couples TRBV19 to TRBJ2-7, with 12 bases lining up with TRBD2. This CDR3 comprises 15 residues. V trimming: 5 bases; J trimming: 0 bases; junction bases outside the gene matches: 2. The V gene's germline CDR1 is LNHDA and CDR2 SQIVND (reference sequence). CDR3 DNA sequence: TGTGCCAGTAGTGTGACTAGCGGGAGCTCCTACGAGCAGTACGTC. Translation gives CASSVTSGSSYEQYV.

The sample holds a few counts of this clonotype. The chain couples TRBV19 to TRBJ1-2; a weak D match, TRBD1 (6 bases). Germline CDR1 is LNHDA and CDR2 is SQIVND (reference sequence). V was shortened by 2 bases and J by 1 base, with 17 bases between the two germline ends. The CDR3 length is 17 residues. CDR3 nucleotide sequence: TGTGCCAGTAGTATAATGACAGGATCGAGGATTAACTATGGCTACACCTTC. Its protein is CASSIMTGSRINYGYTF.

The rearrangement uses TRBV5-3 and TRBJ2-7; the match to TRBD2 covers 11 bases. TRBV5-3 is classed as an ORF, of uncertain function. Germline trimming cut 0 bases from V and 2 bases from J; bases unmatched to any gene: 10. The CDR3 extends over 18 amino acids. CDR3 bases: TGTGCCAGAAGCTTGGCCGAACTAGCGGGAGCGACGCCCTACGAGCAGTACTTC. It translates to CARSLAELAGATPYEQYF.

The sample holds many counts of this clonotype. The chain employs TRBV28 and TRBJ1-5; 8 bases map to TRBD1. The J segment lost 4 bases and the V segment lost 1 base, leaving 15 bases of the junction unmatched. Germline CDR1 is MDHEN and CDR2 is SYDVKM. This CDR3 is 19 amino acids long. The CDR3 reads CASSLLRGQGGGLNQPQHF. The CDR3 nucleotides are TGTGCCAGCAGTTTATTAAGAGGACAGGGAGGAGGGTTGAATCAGCCCCAGCATTTT.

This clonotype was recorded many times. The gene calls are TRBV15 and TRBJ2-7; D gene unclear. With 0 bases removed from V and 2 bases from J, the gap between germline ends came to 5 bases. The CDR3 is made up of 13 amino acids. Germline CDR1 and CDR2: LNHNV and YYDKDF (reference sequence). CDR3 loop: CATSRDRPYEQYF. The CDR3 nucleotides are TGTGCCACCAGCAGAGATCGGCCCTACGAGCAGTACTTC.

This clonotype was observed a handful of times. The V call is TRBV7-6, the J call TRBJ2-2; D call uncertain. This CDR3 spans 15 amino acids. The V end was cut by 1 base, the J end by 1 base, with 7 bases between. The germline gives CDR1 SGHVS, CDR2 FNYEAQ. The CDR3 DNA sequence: TGTGCCAGCAGCTTAGAGGCAATGAACACCGGGGAGCTGTTTTTT. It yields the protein CASSLEAMNTGELFF.